This T cell receptor (beta chain) was sequenced during a study of T-cell reconstitution after alpha-beta-depleted transplantation in children. Study results and limitations: Alpha-beta T cells present about two months after transplant were reported to originate from several hundred expanded graft clones. Some patients owed their high day-60 TCRbeta diversity to surviving recipient T cells and thymic progenitors. From newly produced T cells came most of the T-cell counts and diversity one year after transplant.

Preparation of the TCRbeta library used unique molecular identifiers. TCRdb fed the PCR reads into MiXCR, producing one record per CDR3 protein. The sample yields under 750,000 distinct CDR3 sequences, roughly 23% seen once. Only a few counts were recorded for this clonotype. The antigen is not known. The V gene lost 0 bases and the J gene lost 8 bases, with 10 bases spanning the gap. CDR3 size: 14 residues. The specimen comprised PBMCs, mostly from graft donor cells, sampled 360 days after TCRalphabeta/CD19-depleted stem cell transplant. The gene calls are TRBV12-3 or TRBV12-4 and TRBJ2-2; no clear D gene. The sequence was obtained from a boy younger than two who had a stem cell transplant for acute myeloid leukemia, so the T cells may come from the graft donor. In DNA form, the CDR3 reads TGTGCCAGCAGTTTAGCGGGGTACCCGGGGGAGCTGTTTTTT. It specifies CASSLAGYPGELFF.